These 25 T cell receptor beta chains came from one sample sequenced in a study of cytomegalovirus exposure and HLA in healthy donors. The PCR employed 60 Vbeta primers together with 13 Jbeta primers. Assay used: immunoSEQ multiplex PCR; TCRdb lists only in-frame clones, some missing. In the table there are 100,000 to 150,000 clones, 65% to 80% of which are singletons. The specimen was PBMCs. The receptors derive from a male donor in good health and CMV-seropositive.

This chain connects TRBV19 to TRBJ1-1; 8 nucleotides agree with TRBD1. Per the germline V gene, CDR1 is LNHDA and CDR2 is SQIVND (reference sequence). Germline trimming cut 3 bases from V and 1 base from J; bases unmatched to any gene: 4. CDR3 length equals 15 residues. CDR3 residues: CASSIRTGKNTEAFF. The CDR3 DNA sequence: TGTGCCAGTAGTATTAGGACAGGGAAGAACACTGAAGCTTTCTTT. Full variable domain (rest looked up from reference TRBV19 and TRBJ1-1): DGGITQSPKYLFRKEGQNVTLSCEQNLNHDAMYWYRQDPGQGLRLIYYSQIVNDFQKGDIAEGYSVSREKKESFPLTVTSAQKNPTAFYLCASSIRTGKNTEAFFGQGTRLTVV.

The rearrangement links TRBV2 to TRBJ1-2, with a tentative D call TRBD1 (6 bases). V was trimmed by 6 bases and J by 7 bases, leaving 18 bases between them. This CDR3 comprises 14 residues. Germline V gene sequence: CDR1 SNHLY, CDR2 FYNNEI. The CDR3 reads CASSANPGQGGYTF. CDR3 nucleotides: TGTGCCAGCAGCGCTAACCCGGGACAAGGTGGCTACACCTTC.

This chain uses TRBV7-9 with TRBJ2-1; possibly TRBD2 for D (6 bases). Trimming left V 1 base short and J 2 bases short, with 9 bases between. Looked up from germline, CDR1 is SEHNR and CDR2 is FQNEAQ (reference sequence). CDR3 length equals 15 residues. CDR3 in amino acids: CASSLGGGAYNEQFF. The DNA of the CDR3 is TGTGCCAGCAGCTTAGGGGGAGGCGCCTACAATGAGCAGTTCTTC.

The chain links TRBV21-1 to TRBJ2-1; TRBD1 is taken as the D call from the table, unchecked against the DNA. TRBV21-1 is classified as a pseudogene. The CDR3 length is 14 residues. The CDR3 bases are TGTGCCAGCAGCAACGGACAGGGCGACAATGAGCAGTTCTTC. It specifies CASSNGQGDNEQFF.

To note about this clone: The same CDR3 can be traced to other DNA sequences in this sample. The V and J genes are TRBV6-5 and TRBJ2-7; 11 bases are shared with TRBD1. The CDR3 is made up of 15 amino acids. From germline, CDR1 is MNHEY and CDR2 SVGAGI. The J segment lost 4 bases and the V segment lost 3 bases, leaving 5 bases of the junction unmatched. The DNA of the CDR3 is TGTGCCAGCAGTTATTCCGGGACAGGGGGGTACGAGCAGTACTTC. This translates into CASSYSGTGGYEQYF.

As to this clone: Other DNA sequences of this sample code for an identical CDR3. The J gene is TRBJ1-2, the V gene TRBV15; no firm D call. Trimming took off 0 bases at V and 2 bases at J, with 4 bases between the two ends. This CDR3 spans 13 amino acids. The germline CDR1 and CDR2 sequences are LNHNV and YYDKDF (reference sequence). CDR3 in DNA: TGTGCCACCAGCAGAGACAGAAACTATGGCTACACCTTC. Amino acid sequence: CATSRDRNYGYTF. The whole variable domain, remainder taken from reference TRBV15 and TRBJ1-2, is DAMVIQNPRYQVTQFGKPVTLSCSQTLNHNVMYWYQQKSSQAPKLLFHYYDKDFNNEADTPDNFQSRRPNTSFCFLDIRSPGLGDTAMYLCATSRDRNYGYTFGSGTRLTVV.

The gene calls are TRBV11-2 and TRBJ2-7; 12 bases map to TRBD2. J was trimmed by 5 bases and V by 3 bases; bases with no gene match: 14. The V gene's germline CDR1 is SGHAT and CDR2 FQNNGV. The CDR3 has 18 residues. DNA for the CDR3: TGTGCCAGCAGCTTCCTGACTAGCGGGAGTTCTGAGCGGGACGAGCAGTACTTC. Protein sequence: CASSFLTSGSSERDEQYF.

The genes are TRBV7-6 and TRBJ2-7, with a weak D call TRBD1 (6 bases). From germline, CDR1 is SGHVS and CDR2 FNYEAQ. Trimming cost V 5 bases and J 6 bases, with 17 bases left between them. This CDR3 contains 14 residues. The CDR3 sequence: CASSADHRAPEQYF. CDR3 nucleotide sequence: TGTGCCAGCAGCGCAGACCACAGGGCCCCCGAGCAGTACTTC.

Comment on this clone: The same CDR3 also results from other DNA sequences found in this sample. The V and J genes are TRBV6-5 and TRBJ1-4, with a possible D match to TRBD1 (5 bases). The CDR3 has 15 amino acids. V lost 7 bases and J 7 bases, leaving 19 bases between the germline ends. The germline V gene has CDR1 MNHEY and CDR2 SVGAGI. In nucleotides, the CDR3 is TGTGCCAGCAACCCCTCCGGGCTTCAGGGTGAAAAACTGTTTTTT. Encoded protein: CASNPSGLQGEKLFF.

The count of this clone is one. The V call is TRBV6-6, the J call TRBJ1-1; D is perhaps TRBD1 (5 bases). Trimming removed 0 bases from V and 5 bases from J, with 10 bases in between. This CDR3 has 14 amino acids. Per the germline V gene, CDR1 is MNHNY and CDR2 is SVGAGI (reference sequence). The CDR3: CASSYSEGRTEAFF. The CDR3 DNA sequence: TGTGCCAGCAGTTACTCGGAGGGGAGGACTGAAGCTTTCTTT.

The V and J genes are TRBV6-1 and TRBJ2-2; 7 bases align to TRBD2. The junction had 4 bases not matched to a gene; V was cut back by 5 bases and J by 4 bases. Germline V gives CDR1 MNHNS, CDR2 SASEGT. The CDR3 extends over 14 amino acids. The chain's CDR3 is CASSLAVITGELFF. Written as DNA, the CDR3 is TGTGCCAGCAGTCTAGCGGTTATCACCGGGGAGCTGTTTTTT.

This rearrangement joins TRBV27 to TRBJ1-1, with no clear D. CDR1 is MNHEY and CDR2 is SMNVEV in the germline V gene (reference sequence). This CDR3 is 17 amino acids long. The V gene lost 3 bases and the J gene lost 3 bases, with 20 bases spanning the gap. DNA for the CDR3: TGTGCCAGCAGTTTGGTGACGCCGAGGAGTGCGGACACTGAAGCTTTCTTT. This gives the protein CASSLVTPRSADTEAFF.

The chain employs TRBV28 and TRBJ2-7; TRBD1 aligns across 7 bases. The length of the CDR3 is 15 residues. V shed 2 bases, J shed 0 bases, and the junction held 4 bases outside the gene matches. From germline, CDR1 is MDHEN and CDR2 SYDVKM. The CDR3 reads CASSLRQGFSYEQYF. CDR3 coding DNA: TGTGCCAGCAGTTTACGACAGGGATTCTCCTACGAGCAGTACTTC.

The chain carries TRBV7-9 and TRBJ2-1, with D maybe TRBD1 (5 bases). Germline lookup yields CDR1 SEHNR and CDR2 FQNEAQ (reference sequence). V gave up 1 base and J gave up 7 bases, with 11 bases separating them. This CDR3 region has 14 residues. This CDR3 is CASSLGTGRNEQFF. In nucleotides, the CDR3 is TGTGCCAGCAGCTTAGGAACAGGTCGGAATGAGCAGTTCTTC.

This chain joins TRBV30 and TRBJ1-3; no definite D call. Looked up from germline, CDR1 is GTSNPN and CDR2 is SVGIG (reference sequence). Trimming removed 0 bases at V and 0 bases at J, with 3 bases between. CDR3 length: 13 residues. The CDR3 loop reads CAWSVLSGNTIYF. Written as DNA, the CDR3 is TGTGCCTGGAGTGTACTCTCTGGAAACACCATATATTTT. Full variable domain (remainder filled in from reference TRBV30 and TRBJ1-3): SQTIHQWPATLVQPVGSPLSLECTVEGTSNPNLYWYRQAAGRGLQLLFYSVGIGQISSEVPQNLSASRPQDRQFILSSKKLLLSDSGFYLCAWSVLSGNTIYFGEGSWLTVV.

CDR3 nucleotide sequence: TGTGCCAGCAGCTTAGTGCAGGGTCTGGGTAATTCACCCCTCCACTTT. Amino acids: CASSLVQGLGNSPLHF. This chain uses TRBV11-3 with TRBJ1-6, with D possibly matching TRBD1 (5 bases). CDR3 length: 16 residues. The V gene's germline CDR1 is SGHNT and CDR2 YENEEA. Between the trimmed V and J ends, which lost 1 base and 6 bases, there was a span of 13 bases.

The chain couples TRBV7-9 to TRBJ2-7; D might be TRBD2 (5 bases). The CDR3 has 13 residues. The germline gives CDR1 SEHNR, CDR2 FQNEAQ (reference sequence). With 1 base removed from V and 6 bases from J, the gap between germline ends came to 10 bases. The CDR3 is CASSLGTRTEQYF. CDR3 DNA sequence: TGTGCCAGCAGCTTAGGGACTCGGACCGAGCAGTACTTC.

Details on this clone: Other DNA sequences within the sample encode an identical CDR3. The chain uses TRBV7-8 and TRBJ2-1; no firm D call. CDR1 is SGHVS and CDR2 is FQNEAQ in the germline V gene. Trimming removed 3 bases from V and 5 bases from J, with 11 bases in between. This CDR3 is built from 14 residues. The CDR3 protein is CASSFSETHNEQFF. In DNA, the CDR3 is TGTGCCAGCAGCTTCTCGGAGACCCACAATGAGCAGTTCTTC.

V gene TRBV7-9 combines with J gene TRBJ2-5; D remains ambiguous. Trimming shortened V by 8 bases and J by 1 base, and 20 bases separated the two germline ends. The CDR3 consists of 16 residues. In germline, CDR1 is SEHNR, CDR2 FQNEAQ (reference sequence). The CDR3 sequence: CASFGRVAELQETQYF. CDR3 DNA sequence: TGTGCCAGCTTCGGCCGGGTTGCGGAACTCCAAGAGACCCAGTACTTC.

This clone was recorded a few times. This chain links TRBV5-1 with TRBJ1-1, with TRBD1 matching 7 bases. The CDR3 consists of 13 residues. Trimming removed 4 bases from V and 3 bases from J; junction bases left unmatched: 3. The germline V gene encodes CDR1 SGHRS and CDR2 YFSETQ. DNA of the CDR3: TGCGCCAGCAGCATTACAGGGGACACTGAAGCTTTCTTT. This gives the protein CASSITGDTEAFF.

V gene TRBV2 combines with J gene TRBJ1-3, with TRBD1 matching 7 bases. Germline CDR1 SNHLY, CDR2 FYNNEI. The ends lost 5 bases at V and 4 bases at J; junction bases unmatched: 11. The CDR3 has 16 residues. In nucleotides, the CDR3 is TGTGCCAGCAGTCTATCGAGGGGGCCAGGGGGAAACACCATATATTTT. Its translation: CASSLSRGPGGNTIYF.

The chain links TRBV18 to TRBJ2-5; tentative D call: TRBD1 (6 bases). The ends were cut back, 3 bases at V and 4 bases at J, with 18 bases in the middle. The CDR3 has 16 amino acids. The germline V gene encodes CDR1 KGHSH and CDR2 LQKENI. The CDR3 region has the DNA TGTGCCAGCTCACCTTCCCGCCAGGGGATAGGAGAGACCCAGTACTTC. This sequence encodes CASSPSRQGIGETQYF. The full variable domain, in which reference TRBV18 and TRBJ2-5 provide the parts outside the CDR3, is NAGVMQNPRHLVRRRGQEARLRCSPMKGHSHVYWYRQLPEEGLKFMVYLQKENIIDESGMPKERFSAEFPKEGPSILRIQQVVRGDSAAYFCASSPSRQGIGETQYFGPGTRLLVL.

The chain employs TRBV6-6 and TRBJ2-1; a possible D gene is TRBD2 (6 bases). Trimming removed 7 bases at V and 10 bases at J, with 14 bases between. Germline CDR1 MNHNY, CDR2 SVGAGI (reference sequence). CDR3 length equals 12 residues. The CDR3 coding sequence is TGTGCCAGCAAAAGCGGGTGGCAGGAGCAGTTCTTC. Its translation is CASKSGWQEQFF.

J is TRBJ2-7 and V is TRBV28; 9 bases agree with TRBD1. This CDR3 spans 14 amino acids. The V gene's germline CDR1 is MDHEN and CDR2 SYDVKM. With V trimmed by 5 bases and J by 2 bases, 4 bases remained unmatched. The DNA for the CDR3 is TGTGCCAGCAGTAGAGGGGACAGGGCCTACGAGCAGTACTTC. This sequence encodes CASSRGDRAYEQYF.

The chain employs TRBV29-1 and TRBJ2-7; tentatively, D is TRBD1 (6 bases). The CDR3 runs to 13 residues. The germline gives CDR1 SQVTM, CDR2 ANQGSEA. V lost 4 bases and J 4 bases, leaving 14 bases between the germline ends. The CDR3 DNA sequence: TGCAGCGTTGGGTCAGGGGCTTTTTACGAGCAGTACTTC. Residues: CSVGSGAFYEQYF.